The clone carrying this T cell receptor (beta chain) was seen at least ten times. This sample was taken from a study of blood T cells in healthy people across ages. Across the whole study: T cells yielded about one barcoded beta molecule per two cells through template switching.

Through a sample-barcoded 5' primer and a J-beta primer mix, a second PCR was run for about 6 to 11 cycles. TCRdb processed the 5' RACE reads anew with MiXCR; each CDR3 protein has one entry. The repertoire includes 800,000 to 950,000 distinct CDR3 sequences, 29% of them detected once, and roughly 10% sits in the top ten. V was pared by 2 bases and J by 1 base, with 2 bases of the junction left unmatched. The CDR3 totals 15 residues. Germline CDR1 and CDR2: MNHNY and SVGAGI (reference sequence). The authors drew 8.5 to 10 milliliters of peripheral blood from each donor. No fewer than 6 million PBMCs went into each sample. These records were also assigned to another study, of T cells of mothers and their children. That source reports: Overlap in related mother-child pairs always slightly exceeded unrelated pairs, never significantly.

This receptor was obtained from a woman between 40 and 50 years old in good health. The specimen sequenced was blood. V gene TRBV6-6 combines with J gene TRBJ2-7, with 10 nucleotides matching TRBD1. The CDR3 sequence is CASSYRTGGSYEQYF. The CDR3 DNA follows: TGTGCCAGCAGTTACAGGACAGGGGGGTCCTACGAGCAGTACTTC.